Below, 26 T cell receptor beta chains from the same sample are listed, as sequenced in a study of cytomegalovirus exposure and HLA in healthy donors. PCR used 60 Vbeta primers and 13 Jbeta primers. TCRdb's table, derived via immunoSEQ multiplex PCR, lists solely in-frame clones and lacks some. The table records 150,000 or so clones, about 76% of them present only once. Source material: PBMCs. The receptors originated from a man aged 30 to 45 in good health and CMV-seropositive.

This chain links TRBV19 with TRBJ1-1; TRBD1 might be the D (5 bases). This CDR3 is built from 13 residues. Germline CDR1 reads LNHDA; CDR2 reads SQIVND (reference sequence). Trimming stripped 2 bases from V and 6 bases from J, with 10 bases between. CDR3: CASSISRESEAFF. The CDR3 region has the DNA TGTGCCAGTAGTATATCCAGGGAATCTGAAGCTTTCTTT.

This chain uses TRBV7-2 with TRBJ2-5, with 9 bases fitting TRBD1. The trim removed 6 bases at V and 5 bases at J, leaving 10 bases unmatched. The CDR3 is 15 amino acids. Per the germline V gene, CDR1 is SGHTA and CDR2 is FQGNSA. In nucleotides, the CDR3 is TGTGCCAGCAGGGAGAGCCGGGACAGGGTGGAGACCCAGTACTTC. Amino acid sequence: CASRESRDRVETQYF.

V and J are TRBV11-2 and TRBJ1-3; perhaps TRBD1 as D (6 bases). The germline V and J ends were trimmed by 5 bases and 4 bases, with 15 bases remaining between them. From germline, CDR1 is SGHAT and CDR2 FQNNGV. This CDR3 is built from 15 residues. CDR3 region: CASSLITGLGNTIYF. CDR3 DNA: TGTGCCAGCAGCCTCATAACAGGGCTAGGAAACACCATATATTTT.

This rearrangement joins TRBV29-1 to TRBJ2-1; TRBD2 agrees at 15 bases. The CDR3 has 19 residues. Germline CDR1 SQVTM, CDR2 ANQGSEA. V was pared by 1 base and J by 5 bases, with 12 bases of the junction left unmatched. The CDR3 DNA reads as TGCAGCGTTGAAGCCGGACTAGCGGGAGGGCCCGCCACCCACAATGAGCAGTTCTTC. Translation: CSVEAGLAGGPATHNEQFF.

The V gene is TRBV9, the J gene TRBJ1-6, with a possible D match to TRBD1 (6 bases). The CDR3 extends over 15 amino acids. Trimming cost V 4 bases and J 5 bases, with 13 bases left between them. Germline V gene sequence: CDR1 SGDLS, CDR2 YYNGEE. The CDR3 nucleotides read TGTGCCAGCAGCTTCGGGACACCAAATAATTCACCCCTCCACTTT. This translates into CASSFGTPNNSPLHF.

V usage is TRBV29-1 and J usage is TRBJ2-3, with a possible D match to TRBD1 (5 bases). CDR1 and CDR2 from the germline V gene are SQVTM and ANQGSEA. V was trimmed by 5 bases and J by 2 bases, leaving 17 bases between them. The CDR3 runs 15 residues. CDR3 in amino acids: CSVSTFQGTTDTQYF. The CDR3 bases are TGCAGCGTTTCTACCTTCCAGGGCACCACAGATACGCAGTATTTT.

The V and J genes are TRBV5-1 and TRBJ2-5; TRBD1 matches at 10 bases. Trimming removed 3 bases from V and 5 bases from J; junction bases left unmatched: 10. CDR1 SGHRS and CDR2 YFSETQ come from the germline V gene. This CDR3 spans 16 amino acids. The CDR3 region has the DNA TGCGCCAGCAGCTCATCCGGGACAGGGGATTCGGAGACCCAGTACTTC. It codes for CASSSSGTGDSETQYF.

CDR3 DNA sequence: TGTGCCAGTAGTATAGACGTCTTGGGACAGAAGGGTATGAACACTGAAGCTTTCTTT. This encodes CASSIDVLGQKGMNTEAFF. The chain joins TRBV19 to TRBJ1-1; 7 bases are shared with TRBD1. The CDR3 contains 19 residues. V dropped 0 bases and J dropped 0; count of bases not matched to a gene: 13. The germline V gene encodes CDR1 LNHDA and CDR2 SQIVND (reference sequence).

J is TRBJ1-6 and V is TRBV10-3, with TRBD1 as a possible D gene (6 bases). The CDR3 has 12 residues. CDR1 and CDR2 from the germline V gene are ENHRY and SYGVKD. V gave up 7 bases and J gave up 12 bases, with 13 bases separating them. CDR3 protein: CAIKQGLGPLHF. As DNA, the CDR3 is TGTGCCATCAAACAGGGCCTTGGACCCCTCCACTTT.

This clone was counted once. The J gene is TRBJ1-5, the V gene TRBV7-2, with TRBD1 matching 8 bases. The V and J ends lost 6 bases and 1 base, in that order; junction bases with no gene match: 5. The CDR3 extends over 15 amino acids. The germline CDR1 and CDR2 sequences are SGHTA and FQGNSA. The CDR3 here is CASSLDRVSNQPQHF. Here the CDR3 DNA reads TGTGCCAGCAGTTTGGACAGGGTAAGCAATCAGCCCCAGCATTTT. Full variable domain (remainder filled in from reference TRBV7-2 and TRBJ1-5): GAGVSQSPSNKVTEKGKDVELRCDPISGHTALYWYRQSLGQGLEFLIYFQGNSAPDKSGLPSDRFSAERTGGSVSTLTIQRTQQEDSAVYLCASSLDRVSNQPQHFGDGTRLSIL.

The gene calls are TRBV6-5 and TRBJ1-1; 8 bases are a match to TRBD1. Trimming removed 6 bases from V and 7 bases from J; junction bases left unmatched: 4. This CDR3 contains 12 residues. CDR1 and CDR2 from the germline V gene are MNHEY and SVGAGI. DNA for the CDR3: TGTGCCAGCAGGGACAGGGACGGTGAAGCTTTCTTT. It codes for CASRDRDGEAFF.

J is TRBJ1-6 and V is TRBV4-1; no definite D call. Germline V lookup: CDR1 MGHRA, CDR2 YSYEKL. Trimming took 8 bases from V and 5 from J, leaving 13 bases between them. This CDR3 has 14 amino acids. CDR3 loop: CASGQTPNNSPLHF. For the CDR3, the DNA is TGCGCCAGCGGGCAGACGCCTAATAATTCACCCCTCCACTTT.

This sequence joins TRBV7-9 and TRBJ2-1, with 7 nucleotides matching TRBD1. The CDR3 consists of 15 residues. Trimming at V came to 5 bases and at J to 3 bases, leaving 7 bases not matched to a gene. Germline CDR1 is SEHNR and CDR2 is FQNEAQ (reference sequence). CDR3 nucleotide sequence: TGTGCCAGCAGCCCAGGGGGACCGGACTACAATGAGCAGTTCTTC. It encodes CASSPGGPDYNEQFF.

This chain connects TRBV19 to TRBJ1-5; D might be TRBD1 (5 bases). CDR1 LNHDA and CDR2 SQIVND come from the germline V gene (reference sequence). Trimming took off 1 base at V and 3 bases at J, with 10 bases between the two ends. This CDR3 spans 15 amino acids. CDR3 nucleotide sequence: TGTGCCAGTAGTATAGCGGGGGGTCTCAATCAGCCCCAGCATTTT. It specifies CASSIAGGLNQPQHF. Full variable domain (missing parts from reference TRBV19 and TRBJ1-5): DGGITQSPKYLFRKEGQNVTLSCEQNLNHDAMYWYRQDPGQGLRLIYYSQIVNDFQKGDIAEGYSVSREKKESFPLTVTSAQKNPTAFYLCASSIAGGLNQPQHFGDGTRLSIL.

This rearrangement joins TRBV7-2 to TRBJ1-2, with D possibly matching TRBD1 (5 bases). V lost 0 bases to trimming and J lost 4 bases, with 12 bases between them. Germline V gene data show CDR1 as SGHTA and CDR2 as FQGNSA. The CDR3 has 15 amino acids. DNA for the CDR3: TGTGCCAGCAGCTTAGCCGGGGGGGGACCCTATGGCTACACCTTC. This gives the protein CASSLAGGGPYGYTF.

V and J are TRBV9 and TRBJ2-1; TRBD2 matches at 9 bases. V was pared by 0 bases and J by 3 bases, with 10 bases of the junction left unmatched. This CDR3 is 18 amino acids long. Germline V gene lookup returns CDR1 SGDLS and CDR2 YYNGEE. The CDR3 reads CASSVEVGREGGYNEQFF. DNA for the CDR3: TGTGCCAGCAGCGTAGAAGTAGGGCGGGAGGGAGGCTACAATGAGCAGTTCTTC.

The chain joins TRBV5-1 to TRBJ1-1; no reliable D call. The CDR3 is made up of 15 amino acids. Germline V gives CDR1 SGHRS, CDR2 YFSETQ. The V gene lost 4 bases and the J gene lost 0 bases, with 13 bases spanning the gap. The CDR3 region has the DNA TGCGCCAGCAGCCCGCCAGGAGGAATGAACACTGAAGCTTTCTTT. This sequence encodes CASSPPGGMNTEAFF.

This rearrangement joins TRBV7-8 to TRBJ1-2; weak D call: TRBD1 (5 bases). The CDR3 spans 14 residues. Looked up from germline, CDR1 is SGHVS and CDR2 is FQNEAQ. V gave up 2 bases and J gave up 2 bases, with 9 bases separating them. The CDR3, as DNA: TGTGCCAGCAGCTTAAGTGACAGAAACTATGGCTACACCTTC. Its protein product is CASSLSDRNYGYTF.

The V gene is TRBV5-6, the J gene TRBJ1-2; D is unresolved. Trimming cost V 4 bases and J 6 bases, with 7 bases left between them. CDR1 and CDR2 from the germline V gene are SGHDT and YYEEEE. The CDR3 has 11 residues. The CDR3 nucleotides are TGTGCCAGCAGCCGGGATCATGGCTACACCTTC. Its protein product is CASSRDHGYTF.

The count of this clone is one. The rearrangement links TRBV5-1 to TRBJ2-5; TRBD1 agrees at 10 bases. J lost 2 bases, V lost 3 bases, and 1 base had no gene match. Per germline, CDR1 SGHRS and CDR2 YFSETQ. The CDR3 is 14 amino acids. The CDR3 DNA sequence: TGCGCCAGCAGCTGGGGACAGGGGCAAGAGACCCAGTACTTC. Translating gives CASSWGQGQETQYF.

This clone has only one observation. It is likely a read error, because the conserved phenylalanine at the end of the CDR3 is missing. This chain connects TRBV19 to TRBJ1-2; 8 bases are shared with TRBD1. The CDR3 runs to 13 residues. The junction had 9 bases not matched to a gene; V was cut back by 10 bases and J by 5 bases. Germline values: CDR1 LNHDA, CDR2 SQIVND (reference sequence). CDR3 nucleotide sequence: TGTGCCACTTACGACAGGGGATTATATGGCTACACCCTC. It specifies CATYDRGLYGYTL.

This rearrangement joins TRBV7-9 to TRBJ2-7; D gene ambiguous. The ends were cut back, 0 bases at V and 6 bases at J, with 9 bases in the middle. The CDR3 extends over 13 amino acids. Germline V gene data show CDR1 as SEHNR and CDR2 as FQNEAQ (reference sequence). CDR3 bases: TGTGCCAGCAGCTTAGCCCCCCTCCCCGAGCAGTACTTC. Amino acid sequence: CASSLAPLPEQYF.

The chain has TRBV10-3 and TRBJ2-1; 10 bases agree with TRBD2. The CDR3 is made up of 18 amino acids. Trimming cost V 2 bases and J 7 bases; bases outside gene matches: 14. CDR1 is ENHRY, CDR2 SYGVKD, per germline. Here the CDR3 DNA reads TGTGCCATCAGTGAGGCCCCGGGGAGCGGGGGGGCAGAAAATGAGCAGTTCTTC. Residues: CAISEAPGSGGAENEQFF.

The chain uses TRBV19 and TRBJ2-3; the D gene is possibly TRBD1 (5 bases). CDR3 length: 13 amino acids. V was cut by 6 bases and J by 2 bases, with 9 bases left in between. Looked up from germline, CDR1 is LNHDA and CDR2 is SQIVND (reference sequence). Here the CDR3 DNA reads TGTGCCAGTAGGACAGATTACACAGATACGCAGTATTTT. It translates to CASRTDYTDTQYF.

The J gene is TRBJ1-4, the V gene TRBV30; 11 nucleotides align to TRBD1. V gave up 0 bases and J gave up 8 bases; unmatched junction bases: 2. This CDR3 comprises 14 residues. CDR1 GTSNPN and CDR2 SVGIG come from the germline V gene (reference sequence). As DNA, the CDR3 is TGTGCCTGGAGTGTAGGACAGGGGGCGGAAAAACTGTTTTTT. Amino acids: CAWSVGQGAEKLFF.

The count of this clone is one. This chain links TRBV9 with TRBJ1-2, with TRBD1 matching over 7 bases. Germline assignment: CDR1 SGDLS and CDR2 YYNGEE. CDR3 length equals 20 residues. V was clipped by 0 bases and J by 7 bases; unmatched bases: 24. CDR3 region: CASSVADRDSLKGAQGGYTF. The CDR3 DNA follows: TGTGCCAGCAGCGTAGCCGACCGGGACTCGCTAAAGGGGGCCCAGGGTGGCTACACCTTC.